The rows below give T cell receptor beta chains drawn from one sample of a study of blood T cell repertoires in COVID-19. Profiled with immunoSEQ multiplex PCR; TCRdb holds only in-frame clones, not every one. This table has tens of thousands of clones, about nine tenths appearing once. The sample consisted of peripheral blood. These receptors were collected from a human donor in a cohort sampled during active COVID-19. CDR3s include the opening cysteine and the closing phenylalanine or tryptophan. D genes are given only for firm matches.

D: TRBD2
J: TRBJ2-1
V: TRBV7-2
CDR3: CASSLVRLAGYNEQFF

D: NA
J: TRBJ1-6
V: TRBV7-3
CDR3: CASSLSPGVNSPLHF

D: NA
J: TRBJ1-2
V: TRBV7-2
CDR3: CASSPTHRDHYGYTF

D: NA
J: TRBJ2-7
V: TRBV19
CDR3: CASSIRLQPTYEQYF

D: TRBD2
J: TRBJ2-5
V: TRBV9
CDR3: CASSVRAGGPRETQYF

D: NA
J: TRBJ2-2
V: TRBV3-1/TRBV3-2
CDR3: CASSSQGYTGELFF

D: TRBD1
J: TRBJ2-5
V: TRBV19
CDR3: CASSIGQGVQETQYF

D: NA
J: TRBJ2-7
V: TRBV3-1/TRBV3-2
CDR3: CASSLRTGTLLYYEQYF

D: TRBD2
J: TRBJ2-3
V: TRBV11-2
CDR3: CASSTLAGVTDTQYF

D: NA
J: TRBJ2-1
V: TRBV5-4
CDR3: CASRPGGANNEQFF

D: NA
J: TRBJ2-3
V: TRBV7-2
CDR3: CASSQWGQRADTQYF

D: TRBD1
J: TRBJ2-5
V: TRBV7-9
CDR3: CASSPGQEQETQYF

D: NA
J: TRBJ2-3
V: TRBV6-5
CDR3: CASRREAGGADTQYF